A selection of T cell receptor beta chains follows, all from one sample in a study of blood T cell repertoires in COVID-19. Profiling relied on immunoSEQ multiplex PCR, and the TCRdb table lists in-frame clones only, not all of them. The sample shows approximately 100,000 clones, 88% of them seen only once. What was sequenced was peripheral blood. The receptors were sampled from a woman aged 60 to 75 with acute or convalescent COVID-19. The CDR3 runs from the conserved cysteine through the conserved F or W. The D gene is left open where the match is weak. Clone size, where shown, is once, few, many, or a class for clones that have expanded.

J: TRBJ2-1; D: TRBD2; V: TRBV7-9; size: .; DNA: TGTGCCAGCAGCCCTATAGCGGGAGGACCAAGGGAGCAGTTCTTC; CDR3: CASSPIAGGPREQFF
J: TRBJ2-2; D: .; V: TRBV7-9; size: .; DNA: TGTGCCAGCAGTCCCCGGGTGTCCGGGGAGCTGTTTTTT; CDR3: CASSPRVSGELFF
J: TRBJ1-2; D: .; V: TRBV14; size: .; DNA: TGTGCCAGCAGCCAAACAGGGAGGGAAGGCTACACCTTC; CDR3: CASSQTGREGYTF
J: TRBJ2-1; D: .; V: TRBV30; size: .; DNA: TGTGCCTGGAGTGTAAGGCGGGTCGACAATGAGCAGTTCTTC; CDR3: CAWSVRRVDNEQFF
J: TRBJ2-3; D: TRBD1; V: TRBV5-4; size: .; DNA: TGTGCCAGCAGCATACAGGGGGGACGCACAGATACGCAGTATTTT; CDR3: CASSIQGGRTDTQYF
J: TRBJ2-5; D: .; V: TRBV2; size: .; DNA: TGTGCCAGCAGTGGGGGAGCGGGTCAAGAGACCCAGTACTTC; CDR3: CASSGGAGQETQYF
J: TRBJ2-1; D: TRBD2; V: TRBV24-1; size: few; DNA: TGTGCCACCGCAGGAGGGGCGCCCGGGACTAGCGGAGCCTACAATGAGCAGTTCTTC; CDR3: CATAGGAPGTSGAYNEQFF
J: TRBJ1-2; D: .; V: TRBV21-1; size: .; DNA: TGTGCCAGCAGCAAAGCCCTATTATTTAACTATGGCTACACCTTC; CDR3: CASSKALLFNYGYTF
J: TRBJ1-6; D: .; V: TRBV18; size: .; DNA: TGTGCCAGCTCACCAGTCCTCAATTCACCCCTCCACTTT; CDR3: CASSPVLNSPLHF
J: TRBJ2-3; D: TRBD2; V: TRBV7-9; size: .; DNA: TGTGCCAGCAGCTTAGGCGTAGGCGGGAGGAGCACAGATACGCAGTATTTT; CDR3: CASSLGVGGRSTDTQYF
J: TRBJ2-1; D: .; V: TRBV28; size: .; DNA: TGTGCCAGCAGCCTGGGCGGGGGCTCGAATGAGCAGTTCTTC; CDR3: CASSLGGGSNEQFF
J: TRBJ2-1; D: .; V: TRBV9; size: .; DNA: TGTGCCAGCAGCGTGGGCACGGTCGACTACAATGAGCAGTTCTTC; CDR3: CASSVGTVDYNEQFF
J: TRBJ2-3; D: TRBD1; V: TRBV5-1; size: .; DNA: TGCGCCAGCAGCATCCGGACAGGGGTGGGCACAGATACGCAGTATTTT; CDR3: CASSIRTGVGTDTQYF
J: TRBJ2-5; D: .; V: TRBV6-5; size: .; DNA: TGTGCCAGCAGTATTAGCGTCCTCCAAGAGACCCAGTACTTC; CDR3: CASSISVLQETQYF